The present T cell receptor (beta chain) was sequenced within a study of T-cell reconstitution after alpha-beta-depleted transplantation in children. Whole-study findings and limits: When one year had passed after transplant, most T-cell counts and diversity came from newly produced T cells. Where alpha-beta T cells came from about two months after transplant was reportedly several hundred expanded graft clones. Some patients' high day-60 TCRbeta diversity was attributed to recipient cells surviving conditioning.

Per germline, CDR1 SEHNR and CDR2 FQNEAQ (reference sequence). With 6 bases removed from V and 5 bases from J, the gap between germline ends came to 26 bases. CDR3 length: 17 amino acids. Unique molecular identifiers were incorporated when the TCRbeta library was constructed. TCRdb processed the PCR reads anew with MiXCR; each CDR3 protein has one entry. The sample includes around 700,000 distinct CDR3 sequences, around 12% of them seen just once. Notes on this clonotype: Its antigen is currently unknown.

Here the sequenced sample was PBMCs, taken before TCRalphabeta/CD19-depleted stem cell transplant. The clonotype comes from a girl aged 2-9 years with congenital amegakaryocytic thrombocytopenia, due to receive a stem cell transplant. V and J are TRBV7-9 and TRBJ2-7, with D hard to call. The CDR3 here is CASRQTARAEKLNEQYF. CDR3 in DNA: TGTGCCAGCAGACAAACCGCTCGGGCCGAGAAACTAAACGAGCAGTACTTC.